This TCR beta chain was found in a study of post-analysis software for immune sequencing data. On this clonotype: Its antigen remains unknown.

Overall study results and limits: Elevated frequency relative to controls characterized roughly five TRBV segments in patients, TRBV5-6, TRBV5-1 and TRBV20-1 among them.

The germline V gene has CDR1 SGHKS and CDR2 YYEKEE (reference sequence). V was cut by 1 base and J by 2 bases, with 17 bases left in between. This CDR3 has 17 amino acids. Unique molecular identifiers were carried by the TCR beta cDNA libraries. In TCRdb, the PCR reads were re-called with MiXCR into one record per CDR3 protein. The sample lists about 680,000 distinct CDR3 sequences, roughly three fifths occurring once. This chain joins TRBV5-5 and TRBJ2-3, with unresolved D. This TCR came from a girl aged 2 to 10 with multiple sclerosis. The sample consisted of blood. The CDR3 is CASSLRWGGEDTDTQYF. CDR3 coding DNA: TGTGCCAGCAGCTTGCGGTGGGGTGGAGAAGACACAGATACGCAGTATTTT.